Below are 2 T cell receptor beta chains sequenced from a single sample in a study of OX40 agonist ivuxolimab in advanced cancers. Produced via immunoSEQ multiplex PCR; TCRdb's table is partial and in-frame only. The table lists roughly 83,000 clones, approximately 84% of them singletons, with under 7.5% in the top ten. The sample was CD4+ or CD8+ T cells sorted from blood, taken in a trial of the OX40 agonist ivuxolimab. These receptor sequences come from an adult with an advanced solid tumor such as melanoma, head and neck, liver or kidney cancer.

The gene calls are TRBV19 and TRBJ1-1; tentatively, D is TRBD1 (6 bases). Germline V gives CDR1 LNHDA, CDR2 SQIVND (reference sequence). V gave up 0 bases and J gave up 1 base, with 12 bases separating them. The CDR3 totals 16 residues. The CDR3 nucleotides are TGTGCCAGTAGTATAGATCGAAGGGGGGGGAACACTGAAGCTTTCTTT. Translation gives CASSIDRRGGNTEAFF.

The rearrangement uses TRBV9 and TRBJ1-3; D not certain. The CDR3 runs 15 residues. V was clipped by 1 base and J by 0 bases, with 8 bases between them. Germline lookup yields CDR1 SGDLS and CDR2 YYNGEE. CDR3: CASSVTVGSGNTIYF. CDR3 nucleotide sequence: TGTGCCAGCAGCGTAACCGTTGGCTCTGGAAACACCATATATTTT.